This TCR beta chain was documented in a study of blood T cell repertoires in COVID-19. Generated by immunoSEQ multiplex PCR, the TCRdb table keeps only in-frame clones and is missing some. This sample has nearly 30,000 clones, with nearly 90% found just once. The length of the CDR3 is 13 residues. Trimming pared 0 bases from V and 7 bases from J, leaving 7 bases between. Germline assignment: CDR1 SGHTA and CDR2 FQGNSA. The specimen was peripheral blood. This receptor was identified in a human donor in a cohort sampled during active COVID-19. The genes are TRBV7-2 and TRBJ2-1; D is perhaps TRBD1 (5 bases). In nucleotides, the CDR3 is TGTGCCAGCAGCTTAGCCAGGACAAATGAGCAGTTCTTC. Its translation is CASSLARTNEQFF.